This T cell receptor beta chain was obtained from a study of CD8 T cells in ankylosing spondylitis. TCRdb redid the calling of the 5' RACE reads with MiXCR, one entry per CDR3 protein. The sample shows approximately 220,000 distinct CDR3 sequences, about 11% of them seen only once. Trimming shortened V by 6 bases and J by 1 base, and 9 bases separated the two germline ends. The CDR3 runs 12 residues. The V gene's germline CDR1 is SQVTM and CDR2 ANQGSEA. This clonotype was counted at least ten times. The sequencing sample was made of blood, either unsorted or a sorted T cell fraction (not recorded which). This TCR was recovered from a male donor with ankylosing spondylitis or in good health (not recorded which). The chain carries TRBV29-1 and TRBJ1-1; D possibly corresponds to TRBD1 (5 bases). This CDR3 reads CSVVGQNTEAFF. The CDR3 DNA sequence: TGCAGCGTCGTAGGACAGAACACTGAAGCTTTCTTT.